Listed here are 14 T cell receptor beta chains from one sample, sequenced in a study of cytomegalovirus exposure and HLA in healthy donors. The repertoire was sequenced with immunoSEQ multiplex PCR; TCRdb's copy has only in-frame clones and lacks some. The data show approximately 120,000 clones, with roughly 90% seen just once and about 2% held by the top ten. The sequenced material came from PBMCs. Receptors were obtained from a young woman in good health and CMV-seronegative.

This sequence joins TRBV11-2 and TRBJ2-7; possibly TRBD1 for D (5 bases). The CDR3 covers 14 residues. The germline gives CDR1 SGHAT, CDR2 FQNNGV. The V end was cut by 4 bases, the J end by 1 base, with 11 bases between. In DNA form, the CDR3 reads TGTGCCAGCAGCTCGGACATTGAATCCTACGAGCAGTACTTC. It encodes CASSSDIESYEQYF. The full variable domain, with the rest looked up from reference TRBV11-2 and TRBJ2-7, is EAGVAQSPRYKIIEKRQSVAFWCNPISGHATLYWYQQILGQGPKLLIQFQNNGVVDDSQLPKDRFSAERLKGVDSTLKIQPAKLEDSAVYLCASSSDIESYEQYFGPGTRLTVT.

V usage is TRBV5-1 and J usage is TRBJ2-7, with 9 bases matching TRBD1. Germline trimming cut 4 bases from V and 6 bases from J; bases unmatched to any gene: 8. The CDR3 spans 14 residues. Germline CDR1 is SGHRS and CDR2 is YFSETQ. This chain's CDR3 is CASSLGQGRAEQYF. For the CDR3, the DNA is TGCGCCAGCAGCCTAGGACAGGGGAGAGCCGAGCAGTACTTC.

In nucleotides, the CDR3 is TGTGCCAGCAGCATCGGGACAGGGAACCAGCCCCAGCATTTT. It encodes CASSIGTGNQPQHF. This rearrangement joins TRBV13 to TRBJ1-5; 9 nucleotides align to TRBD1. The CDR3 consists of 14 residues. V dropped 5 bases and J dropped 7; count of bases not matched to a gene: 6. Germline V gene lookup returns CDR1 PRHDT and CDR2 FYEKMQ (reference sequence).

V is TRBV9 and J is TRBJ2-2, with TRBD2 identical over 10 bases. In germline, CDR1 is SGDLS, CDR2 YYNGEE. There are 15 residues in the CDR3. Trimming took 3 bases from V and 1 from J; bases not matched to a gene: 0. This CDR3 is CASSASGGNTGELFF. The CDR3 coding sequence is TGTGCCAGCAGCGCTAGCGGGGGGAACACCGGGGAGCTGTTTTTT.

This clone has only one observation. The chain carries TRBV7-3 and TRBJ2-6; a possible D gene is TRBD2 (6 bases). CDR3 length equals 16 residues. Trimming cost V 5 bases and J 0 bases, with 11 bases left between them. Germline lookup yields CDR1 SGHTA and CDR2 FQGTGA. CDR3 nucleotides: TGTGCCAGCAGCCGAGGGACTGACTCTGGGGCCAACGTCCTGACTTTC. Translated, it gives CASSRGTDSGANVLTF. Using reference TRBV7-3 and TRBJ2-6 for the parts outside the CDR3, the full variable domain is GAGVSQTPSNKVTEKGKYVELRCDPISGHTALYWYRQSLGQGPEFLIYFQGTGAADDSGLPNDRFFAVRPEGSVSTLKIQRTERGDSAVYLCASSRGTDSGANVLTFGAGSRLTVL.

The rearrangement joins TRBV4-3 to TRBJ1-4, with D possibly being TRBD1 (5 bases). V gave up 1 base and J gave up 0 bases, with 15 bases separating them. The CDR3 extends over 18 amino acids. Germline V gives CDR1 LGHNA, CDR2 YSLEER. CDR3 nucleotides: TGCGCCAGCAGCCAAGGCCGGGGGGGGACCGCAACTAATGAAAAACTGTTTTTT. Translating gives CASSQGRGGTATNEKLFF.

The chain links TRBV9 to TRBJ2-1, with a weak D call TRBD1 (6 bases). In germline, CDR1 is SGDLS, CDR2 YYNGEE. This CDR3 comprises 15 residues. V was trimmed by 0 bases and J by 3 bases, leaving 10 bases between them. In DNA, the CDR3 is TGTGCCAGCAGCGTAGTGGGACAAAGCTACAATGAGCAGTTCTTC. It encodes CASSVVGQSYNEQFF.

This chain joins TRBV6-6 and TRBJ1-3; 9 bases align to TRBD1. The CDR3 has 16 residues. The V and J ends lost 5 bases and 2 bases, in that order; junction bases with no gene match: 7. Germline assignment: CDR1 MNHNY and CDR2 SVGAGI (reference sequence). This CDR3 reads CASSQGQGMAGNTIYF. The DNA for the CDR3 is TGTGCCAGCAGTCAGGGACAGGGAATGGCTGGAAACACCATATATTTT.

The rearrangement uses TRBV20-1 and TRBJ1-2; D is possibly TRBD1 (6 bases). The germline V gene has CDR1 DFQATT and CDR2 SNEGSKA (reference sequence). V shed 5 bases and J shed 4 bases, with 8 bases lying between them. This CDR3 contains 11 residues. The CDR3 DNA reads as TGCAGTGCTTCCAGGGGCTATGGCTACACCTTC. Amino acid sequence: CSASRGYGYTF.

The chain employs TRBV7-9 and TRBJ2-1; 9 bases are shared with TRBD2. From germline, CDR1 is SEHNR and CDR2 FQNEAQ (reference sequence). This CDR3 has 14 residues. V gave up 5 bases and J gave up 10 bases; unmatched junction bases: 9. The CDR3 is CASSLLLRGGEQFF. CDR3 in DNA: TGTGCCAGCAGCCTCCTTTTGCGGGGGGGAGAGCAGTTCTTC.

The chain recombines TRBV4-3 with TRBJ2-1; weak D call: TRBD1 (6 bases). The germline V gene has CDR1 LGHNA and CDR2 YSLEER. V lost 1 base to trimming and J lost 8 bases, with 18 bases between them. The CDR3 runs 16 residues. The CDR3 region is CASSQAGITGSDEQFF. The CDR3 coding sequence is TGCGCCAGCAGCCAAGCAGGTATCACAGGGTCCGATGAGCAGTTCTTC.

Details on this clone: One end of the junction is discordant with germline, which a read error may explain. CDR3 coding DNA: TGTGCCAGCTCACACGGACAGGGGAACTCCGGGGAGCTGTTTTTT. Its protein product is CASSHGQGNSGELFF. The rearrangement links TRBV18 to TRBJ2-2; 9 nucleotides agree with TRBD1. CDR1 KGHSH and CDR2 LQKENI come from the germline V gene. CDR3 length: 15 residues.

The chain is built from TRBV19 and TRBJ2-2; TRBD2 is a possible D gene (6 bases). The CDR3 extends over 16 amino acids. With 3 bases removed from V and 8 bases from J, the gap between germline ends came to 19 bases. Germline values: CDR1 LNHDA, CDR2 SQIVND (reference sequence). The CDR3 spells CASSIGRPRGTGELFF. Written as DNA, the CDR3 is TGTGCCAGTAGTATTGGACGGCCACGGGGGACGGGGGAGCTGTTTTTT.

This clone was observed once. V is TRBV7-6 and J is TRBJ2-7; D call uncertain. The CDR3 length is 15 residues. Germline V gene data show CDR1 as SGHVS and CDR2 as FNYEAQ. Trimming left V 4 bases short and J 1 base short, with 14 bases between. The CDR3 coding sequence is TGTGCCAGCAGCTCTTACCCAGGCGTTTCCTACGAGCAGTACTTC. This sequence encodes CASSSYPGVSYEQYF.